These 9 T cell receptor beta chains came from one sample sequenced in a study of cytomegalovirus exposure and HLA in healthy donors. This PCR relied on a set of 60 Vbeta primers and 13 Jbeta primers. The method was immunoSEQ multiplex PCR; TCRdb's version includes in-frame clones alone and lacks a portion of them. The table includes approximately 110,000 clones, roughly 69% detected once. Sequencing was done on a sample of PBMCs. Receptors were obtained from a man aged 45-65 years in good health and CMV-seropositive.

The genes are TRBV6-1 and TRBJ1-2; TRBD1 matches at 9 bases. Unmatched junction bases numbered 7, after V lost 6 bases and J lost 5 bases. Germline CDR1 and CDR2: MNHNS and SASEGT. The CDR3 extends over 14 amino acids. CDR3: CASRGTGKIYGYTF. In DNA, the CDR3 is TGTGCCAGCAGGGGGACAGGGAAAATATATGGCTACACCTTC.

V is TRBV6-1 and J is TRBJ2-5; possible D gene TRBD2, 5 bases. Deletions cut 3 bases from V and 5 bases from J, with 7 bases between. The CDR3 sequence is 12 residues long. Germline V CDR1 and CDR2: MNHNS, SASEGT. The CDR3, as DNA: TGTGCCAGCAGTGACCCGGGGGAGACCCAGTACTTC. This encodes CASSDPGETQYF.

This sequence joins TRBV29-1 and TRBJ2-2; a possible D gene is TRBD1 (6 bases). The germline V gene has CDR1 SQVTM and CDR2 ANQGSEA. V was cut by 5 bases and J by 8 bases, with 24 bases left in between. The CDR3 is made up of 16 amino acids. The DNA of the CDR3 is TGCAGCGTTACCCGTGCTACGACAGGCCGAAATGGGGAGCTGTTTTTT. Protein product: CSVTRATTGRNGELFF.

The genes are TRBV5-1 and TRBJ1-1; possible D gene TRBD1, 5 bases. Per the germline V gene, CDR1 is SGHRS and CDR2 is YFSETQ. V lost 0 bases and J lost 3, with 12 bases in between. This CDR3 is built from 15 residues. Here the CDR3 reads CASSLGQTAHTEAFF. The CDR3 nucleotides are TGCGCCAGCAGCTTGGGACAGACAGCTCACACTGAAGCTTTCTTT. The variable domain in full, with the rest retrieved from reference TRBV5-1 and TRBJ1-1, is KAGVTQTPRYLIKTRGQQVTLSCSPISGHRSVSWYQQTPGQGLQFLFEYFSETQRNKGNFPGRFSGRQFSNSRSEMNVSTLELGDSALYLCASSLGQTAHTEAFFGQGTRLTVV.

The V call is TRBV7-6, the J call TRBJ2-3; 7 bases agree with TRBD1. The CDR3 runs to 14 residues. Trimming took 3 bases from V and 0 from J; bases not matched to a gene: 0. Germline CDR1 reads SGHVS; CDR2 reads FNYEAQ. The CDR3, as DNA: TGTGCCAGCAGCTTGACAGGGAGCACAGATACGCAGTATTTT. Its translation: CASSLTGSTDTQYF.

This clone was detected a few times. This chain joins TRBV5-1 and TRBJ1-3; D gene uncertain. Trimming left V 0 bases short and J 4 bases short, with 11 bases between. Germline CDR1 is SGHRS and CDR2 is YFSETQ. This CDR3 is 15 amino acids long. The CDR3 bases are TGCGCCAGCAGCTTGGACCTCGGGTTAGGAAACACCATATATTTT. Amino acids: CASSLDLGLGNTIYF.

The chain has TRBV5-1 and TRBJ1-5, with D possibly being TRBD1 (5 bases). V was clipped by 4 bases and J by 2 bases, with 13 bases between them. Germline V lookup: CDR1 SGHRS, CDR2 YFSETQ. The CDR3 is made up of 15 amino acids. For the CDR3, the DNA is TGCGCCAGCAGCCCGGGCGGAGGGGGCAATCAGCCCCAGCATTTT. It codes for CASSPGGGGNQPQHF. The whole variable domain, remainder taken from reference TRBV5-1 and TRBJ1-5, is KAGVTQTPRYLIKTRGQQVTLSCSPISGHRSVSWYQQTPGQGLQFLFEYFSETQRNKGNFPGRFSGRQFSNSRSEMNVSTLELGDSALYLCASSPGGGGNQPQHFGDGTRLSIL.

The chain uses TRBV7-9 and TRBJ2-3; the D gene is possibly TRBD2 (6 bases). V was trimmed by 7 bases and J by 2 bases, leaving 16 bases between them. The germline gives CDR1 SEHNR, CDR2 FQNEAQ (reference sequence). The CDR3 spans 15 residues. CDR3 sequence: CASNQEGSNTDTQYF. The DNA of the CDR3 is TGTGCCAGCAATCAGGAGGGTTCAAACACAGATACGCAGTATTTT.

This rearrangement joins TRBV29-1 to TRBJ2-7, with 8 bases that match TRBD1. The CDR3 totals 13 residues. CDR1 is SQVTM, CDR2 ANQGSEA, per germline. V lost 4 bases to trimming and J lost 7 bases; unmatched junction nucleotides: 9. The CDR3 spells CSVVGQGLDEQYF. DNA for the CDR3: TGCAGCGTTGTAGGACAGGGACTGGATGAGCAGTACTTC.